One sample yielded the 22 T cell receptor beta chains listed below, sequenced in a study of cytomegalovirus exposure and HLA in healthy donors. The PCR used 60 Vbeta and 13 Jbeta primers. Profiling relied on immunoSEQ multiplex PCR, and the TCRdb table lists in-frame clones only, not all of them. The ten top clones account for 2%, within a sample of approximately 120,000 clones. The material sequenced was PBMCs. The origin of the receptors is a woman aged 60-75 years in good health and CMV-seronegative.

The gene calls are TRBV4-1 and TRBJ1-4; weak D call: TRBD1 (5 bases). Germline V gives CDR1 MGHRA, CDR2 YSYEKL. Deletions cut 5 bases from V and 8 bases from J, with 18 bases between. CDR3 length: 15 amino acids. CDR3 DNA sequence: TGCGCCAGCAGCTTAAACCCGGCAGGGCGCGAAAAACTGTTTTTT. Translating gives CASSLNPAGREKLFF.

The chain has TRBV30 and TRBJ2-7; the match to TRBD1 covers 7 bases. The CDR3 consists of 12 residues. Trimming at V came to 4 bases and at J to 4 bases, leaving 4 bases not matched to a gene. Germline V gene data show CDR1 as GTSNPN and CDR2 as SVGIG (reference sequence). CDR3 coding DNA: TGTGCCTGGAACAGGGGTGGTTACGAGCAGTACTTC. This gives the protein CAWNRGGYEQYF.

This chain joins TRBV28 and TRBJ1-1, with a tentative D call TRBD1 (6 bases). The V and J ends lost 6 bases and 9 bases respectively, with 17 bases between them. This CDR3 has 13 residues. Germline-derived CDR1 and CDR2 are MDHEN and SYDVKM. CDR3 sequence reads: CASSRRGRGQAFF. The CDR3 coding sequence is TGTGCCAGCAGCCGACGAGGCAGGGGACAAGCTTTCTTT.

The chain couples TRBV28 to TRBJ1-2; D gene ambiguous. The V end was cut by 6 bases, the J end by 8 bases, with 13 bases between. This CDR3 is 12 amino acids long. Germline values: CDR1 MDHEN, CDR2 SYDVKM. CDR3 residues: CASSLSDRGYTF. The CDR3 nucleotides read TGTGCCAGCAGCCTATCCGATCGCGGCTACACCTTC.

The V and J genes are TRBV2 and TRBJ2-5; D gene uncertain. CDR1 and CDR2 (germline): SNHLY, FYNNEI. Trimming removed 2 bases from V and 1 base from J, with 11 bases in between. CDR3 length: 15 amino acids. The CDR3 nucleotides are TGTGCCAGCAGTGAACAACCAGGCTTCCAAGAGACCCAGTACTTC. Translated, it gives CASSEQPGFQETQYF.

The chain carries TRBV5-1 and TRBJ2-3; D remains unclear. The CDR3 runs to 14 residues. Germline CDR1 reads SGHRS; CDR2 reads YFSETQ. V lost 0 bases, J lost 2 bases, and 7 bases lay in between. The CDR3 here is CASSLGGDTDTQYF. DNA of the CDR3: TGCGCCAGCAGCTTGGGAGGTGACACAGATACGCAGTATTTT.

J is TRBJ2-7 and V is TRBV28; TRBD1 aligns across 9 bases. V lost 5 bases and J lost 3; bases outside the gene matches: 5. The CDR3 is made up of 14 amino acids. Germline V gene sequence: CDR1 MDHEN, CDR2 SYDVKM. The CDR3 is CASSPGQGIYEQYF. The CDR3 DNA reads TGTGCCAGCAGTCCGGGACAGGGTATCTACGAGCAGTACTTC.

This rearrangement joins TRBV2 to TRBJ1-1; D call uncertain. Germline V gene sequence: CDR1 SNHLY, CDR2 FYNNEI. V was shortened by 6 bases and J by 6 bases, with 14 bases between the two germline ends. The CDR3 has 13 amino acids. The CDR3 nucleotides read TGTGCCAGCAGCCGGGCGGGTGCCCCTGAAGCTTTCTTT. Translating gives CASSRAGAPEAFF.

The gene calls are TRBV11-2 and TRBJ2-1; 13 bases line up with TRBD2. Germline CDR1 reads SGHAT; CDR2 reads FQNNGV. With V trimmed by 6 bases and J by 3 bases, 14 bases remained unmatched. CDR3 length equals 19 residues. The DNA for the CDR3 is TGTGCCAGCAGGCGTCCCGGGACTAGCGGGGCACGATTCTACAATGAGCAGTTCTTC. This gives the protein CASRRPGTSGARFYNEQFF.

V usage is TRBV9 and J usage is TRBJ2-7, with 12 bases fitting TRBD2. The CDR3 has 15 amino acids. J was trimmed by 4 bases and V by 2 bases; bases with no gene match: 4. Germline CDR1 and CDR2: SGDLS and YYNGEE. The CDR3 region has the DNA TGTGCCAGCAGCGTCTCTAGCGGGGGGGCTTACGAGCAGTACTTC. It specifies CASSVSSGGAYEQYF.

The gene calls are TRBV5-4 and TRBJ2-7; TRBD2 matches at 8 bases. This CDR3 comprises 14 residues. Germline assignment: CDR1 SGHNT and CDR2 YYREEE (reference sequence). V was clipped by 4 bases and J by 4 bases; unmatched bases: 7. CDR3 residues: CASSPSGGRYEQYF. CDR3 DNA: TGTGCCAGCAGCCCTTCGGGGGGGAGATACGAGCAGTACTTC.

The CDR3 here is CASSYIRGGNQPQHF. The CDR3 DNA is TGTGCCAGCAGTTACATCCGGGGAGGCAATCAGCCCCAGCATTTT. V usage is TRBV6-5 and J usage is TRBJ1-5; D remains unclear. Germline lookup yields CDR1 MNHEY and CDR2 SVGAGI. Trimming pared 2 bases from V and 2 bases from J, leaving 10 bases between. This CDR3 spans 15 amino acids.

This chain joins TRBV5-4 and TRBJ2-2; TRBD1 aligns across 11 bases. In germline, CDR1 is SGHNT, CDR2 YYREEE (reference sequence). The CDR3 is 16 amino acids. With V trimmed by 4 bases and J by 6 bases, 8 bases remained unmatched. CDR3 DNA sequence: TGTGCCAGCAGCCTTAGGACAGGGGGCTACGCCGGGGAGCTGTTTTTT. This translates into CASSLRTGGYAGELFF.

The rearrangement joins TRBV4-1 to TRBJ2-7, with TRBD1 identical over 10 bases. There are 14 residues in the CDR3. V shed 4 bases, J shed 2 bases, and the junction held 2 bases outside the gene matches. Germline-derived CDR1 and CDR2 are MGHRA and YSYEKL. The CDR3 loop reads CASSRDRGPYEQYF. The CDR3, as DNA: TGCGCCAGCAGCCGGGACAGGGGACCCTACGAGCAGTACTTC.

The CDR3 protein is CASSVWGQASSYNEQFF. CDR3 nucleotides: TGTGCCAGCAGCGTATGGGGACAGGCAAGCTCCTACAATGAGCAGTTCTTC. The chain recombines TRBV9 with TRBJ2-1; 8 bases are a match to TRBD1. The CDR3 runs 17 residues. Germline assignment: CDR1 SGDLS and CDR2 YYNGEE. After removal of 1 base from V and 0 bases from J, the junction contained 6 bases not matched to a gene. The entire variable domain, with the rest obtained from reference TRBV9 and TRBJ2-1, is as follows: DSGVTQTPKHLITATGQRVTLRCSPRSGDLSVYWYQQSLDQGLQFLIQYYNGEERAKGNILERFSAQQFPDLHSELNLSSLELGDSALYFCASSVWGQASSYNEQFFGPGTRLTVL.

The chain recombines TRBV11-3 with TRBJ2-1; 7 bases line up with TRBD2. The trim removed 5 bases at V and 11 bases at J, leaving 9 bases unmatched. Germline V CDR1 and CDR2: SGHNT, YENEEA. The CDR3 has 13 amino acids. CDR3 residues: CASSPDQTSKQFF. CDR3 in DNA: TGTGCCAGCAGCCCCGATCAGACTAGCAAGCAGTTCTTC.

About this clone: A junction end diverges from the germline sequence, so it may reflect a read error. The chain has TRBV5-1 and TRBJ2-7, with 7 bases matching TRBD2. Per the germline V gene, CDR1 is SGHRS and CDR2 is YFSETQ. The CDR3 totals 16 residues. This CDR3 reads CASSPRTGGSSHEQYF. The CDR3 DNA reads as TGCGCCAGCAGCCCGCGGACGGGAGGCTCCTCCCACGAGCAGTACTTC.

Comment on this clone: Compared with germline, one end of the junction differs, possibly owing to a read error. V usage is TRBV28 and J usage is TRBJ1-4; tentative D call: TRBD1 (5 bases). Germline-derived CDR1 and CDR2 are MDHEN and SYDVKM. The CDR3 runs 14 residues. The CDR3 region is CASSYRTTNEKLFF. CDR3 DNA: TGTGCCAGCAGCTATCGGACAACAAATGAAAAACTGTTTTTT.

The CDR3 bases are TGCGCCAGCAGCTCGACTACTCAAACCACAGATACGCAGTATTTT. Its translation is CASSSTTQTTDTQYF. The chain recombines TRBV5-1 with TRBJ2-3; tentatively, D is TRBD2 (5 bases). The length of the CDR3 is 15 residues. Trimming cost V 3 bases and J 2 bases, with 13 bases left between them. Per germline, CDR1 SGHRS and CDR2 YFSETQ.

The rearrangement uses TRBV4-1 and TRBJ2-1; the D is unclear. CDR3 length equals 14 residues. The germline V and J ends were trimmed by 1 base and 9 bases, with 13 bases remaining between them. The germline V gene encodes CDR1 MGHRA and CDR2 YSYEKL. The CDR3 DNA reads TGCGCCAGCAGCCAAGTGGTGGCAGAACCTGAGCAGTTCTTC. Its protein product is CASSQVVAEPEQFF.

The CDR3 reads CASSVGGDTQYF. The CDR3 DNA reads as TGCGCCAGCAGCGTGGGAGGAGATACGCAGTATTTT. The rearrangement links TRBV5-1 to TRBJ2-3, with D maybe TRBD2 (6 bases). CDR3 length: 12 amino acids. V was shortened by 4 bases and J by 5 bases, with 8 bases between the two germline ends. The germline V gene encodes CDR1 SGHRS and CDR2 YFSETQ.

This chain links TRBV5-6 with TRBJ1-1, with 10 bases that match TRBD1. After removal of 3 bases from V and 2 bases from J, the junction contained 4 bases not matched to a gene. Looked up from germline, CDR1 is SGHDT and CDR2 is YYEEEE. This CDR3 is built from 15 residues. Here the CDR3 DNA reads TGTGCCAGCAGCTCTGACAGGGGGCCTAACACTGAAGCTTTCTTT. It specifies CASSSDRGPNTEAFF.